One and the same sample provided the 29 T cell receptor beta chains below, sequenced in a study of Ad26.COV2.S vaccination and SARS-CoV-2 variants. Assay used: immunoSEQ multiplex PCR; TCRdb lists only in-frame clones, some missing. In the table there are 300,000 to 350,000 clones, approximately 80% of which are singletons. Treatment: around 19 received Ad26.COV2.S at low or high dose, single or two shots; roughly five received placebo; per-sample allocation not given. Sampling occurred on day 63 after the first vaccine or placebo injection. Source: peripheral blood, taken in a trial of Ad26.COV2.S vaccine versus placebo. The receptor source for this set is a person between 18 and 60 years old who received the Ad26.COV2.S COVID-19 vaccine or a placebo.

With respect to this clone: This same CDR3 is encoded by further DNA sequences in the sample. The chain uses TRBV9 and TRBJ1-6; 7 bases map to TRBD1. Germline trimming cut 4 bases from V and 6 bases from J; bases unmatched to any gene: 4. CDR3 length equals 14 residues. Germline-derived CDR1 and CDR2 are SGDLS and YYNGEE. The CDR3 is CASSSQGSNSPLHF. The CDR3 DNA reads TGTGCCAGCAGCTCACAGGGGAGTAATTCACCCCTCCACTTT.

The chain carries TRBV5-4 and TRBJ2-1, with D unclear. Germline V gene data show CDR1 as SGHNT and CDR2 as YYREEE (reference sequence). The CDR3 runs 15 residues. The V and J ends lost 0 bases and 5 bases respectively, with 12 bases between them. CDR3 amino acids: CASSLVAALNNEQFF. CDR3 sequence (DNA): TGTGCCAGCAGCTTGGTAGCCGCCCTAAACAATGAGCAGTTCTTC.

The chain has TRBV6-5 and TRBJ1-2; TRBD1 matches at 9 bases. The CDR3 has 14 amino acids. In germline, CDR1 is MNHEY, CDR2 SVGAGI. J lost 8 bases, V lost 5 bases, and 9 bases had no gene match. CDR3 sequence: CASSSHWTGDGYTF. In nucleotides, the CDR3 is TGTGCCAGCAGTAGCCACTGGACAGGGGACGGCTACACCTTC.

V gene TRBV5-5 combines with J gene TRBJ1-2; 8 nucleotides align to TRBD1. The CDR3 loop spans 15 amino acids. Germline values: CDR1 SGHKS, CDR2 YYEKEE (reference sequence). The J segment lost 4 bases and the V segment lost 3 bases, leaving 8 bases of the junction unmatched. CDR3 loop: CASSYDTGGLYGYTF. The DNA for the CDR3 is TGTGCCAGCAGCTATGATACAGGGGGTCTCTATGGCTACACCTTC.

This rearrangement joins TRBV9 to TRBJ2-1; D perhaps matches TRBD2 (6 bases). There are 16 residues in the CDR3. V lost 3 bases and J lost 9, with 22 bases in between. Germline V gene lookup returns CDR1 SGDLS and CDR2 YYNGEE. The CDR3 sequence is CASSGQWDLDLGEQFF. In nucleotides, the CDR3 is TGTGCCAGCAGCGGCCAATGGGACTTGGACTTGGGTGAGCAGTTCTTC.

This chain links TRBV19 with TRBJ1-5; no definite D call. Germline V gene sequence: CDR1 LNHDA, CDR2 SQIVND (reference sequence). Trimming left V 5 bases short and J 12 bases short, with 20 bases between. The CDR3 runs to 14 residues. The CDR3 DNA reads TGTGCCAGTAGTCCTGAAGGCCCGGATGGGAACCAGCATTTT. This codes for CASSPEGPDGNQHF.

This clone was counted a few times. J is TRBJ1-1 and V is TRBV11-3; D is unclear. This CDR3 contains 15 residues. Per germline, CDR1 SGHNT and CDR2 YENEEA. Trimming removed 2 bases from V and 3 bases from J, with 13 bases in between. CDR3 coding DNA: TGTGCCAGCAGCTTAAATGGACTTCGGGACACTGAAGCTTTCTTT. Its protein product is CASSLNGLRDTEAFF.

The chain uses TRBV11-3 and TRBJ1-1; 7 bases fit TRBD1. After removal of 5 bases from V and 4 bases from J, the junction contained 4 bases not matched to a gene. This CDR3 region has 13 residues. The germline V gene has CDR1 SGHNT and CDR2 YENEEA. In DNA, the CDR3 is TGTGCCAGCAGCCCGACAGGGTCCACTGAAGCTTTCTTT. Translated, it gives CASSPTGSTEAFF.

This chain connects TRBV2 to TRBJ2-4; unclear D gene. Germline CDR1 is SNHLY and CDR2 is FYNNEI. V was trimmed by 4 bases and J by 11 bases, leaving 12 bases between them. The length of the CDR3 is 12 residues. CDR3 amino acids: CASSVGLGVQYF. The CDR3 DNA follows: TGTGCCAGCAGTGTGGGTTTGGGTGTTCAGTACTTC.

This chain links TRBV5-6 with TRBJ2-5; D gene uncertain. This CDR3 spans 15 amino acids. Germline V gene data show CDR1 as SGHDT and CDR2 as YYEEEE. Trimming left V 4 bases short and J 1 base short, with 14 bases between. The DNA of the CDR3 is TGTGCCAGCAGCGCCGGACGGACCATCCAAGAGACCCAGTACTTC. As protein: CASSAGRTIQETQYF.

The chain uses TRBV7-2 and TRBJ2-5, with TRBD1 identical over 7 bases. Germline loops: CDR1 SGHTA, CDR2 FQGNSA. V shed 5 bases and J 1 base; nucleotides not matched to a gene: 4. The CDR3 extends over 14 amino acids. The CDR3 here is CASSLGTAQETQYF. The CDR3 region has the DNA TGTGCCAGCAGCCTTGGGACAGCCCAAGAGACCCAGTACTTC.

This sequence joins TRBV5-5 and TRBJ1-5; D is unresolved. V lost 4 bases to trimming and J lost 3 bases, with 17 bases between them. CDR3 length equals 16 residues. The V gene's germline CDR1 is SGHKS and CDR2 YYEKEE (reference sequence). CDR3 amino acids: CASSLAWVINNQPQHF. Here the CDR3 DNA reads TGTGCCAGCAGCCTCGCGTGGGTAATCAACAATCAGCCCCAGCATTTT.

This clone was recorded once. The V call is TRBV5-6, the J call TRBJ2-1; either TRBD1 or TRBD2 may supply D (5 bases each). The CDR3 is 13 residues long. In germline, CDR1 is SGHDT, CDR2 YYEEEE. Trimming stripped 6 bases from V and 3 bases from J, with 10 bases between. CDR3 loop: CASTGAGYNEQFF. Written as DNA, the CDR3 is TGTGCCAGCACCGGGGCAGGCTACAATGAGCAGTTCTTC.

Comments on this clone: Other DNA sequences in the same sample also yield this CDR3. This rearrangement joins TRBV5-1 to TRBJ2-7; unclear D gene. Deletions cut 0 bases from V and 5 bases from J, with 3 bases between. CDR1 and CDR2 (germline): SGHRS, YFSETQ. The CDR3 is 11 residues long. In DNA form, the CDR3 reads TGCGCCAGCAGCTTGGGGAACGAGCAGTACTTC. It codes for CASSLGNEQYF.

The V and J genes are TRBV28 and TRBJ2-2; D gene unclear. The V end was cut by 2 bases, the J end by 5 bases, with 0 bases between. CDR1 and CDR2 (germline): MDHEN, SYDVKM. The length of the CDR3 is 11 residues. Written as DNA, the CDR3 is TGTGCCAGCAGTTTAACCGGGGAGCTGTTTTTT. Residues: CASSLTGELFF.

The genes are TRBV11-2 and TRBJ1-2; D ambiguous. The CDR3 is made up of 13 amino acids. Germline V CDR1 and CDR2: SGHAT, FQNNGV. The germline V and J ends were trimmed by 0 bases and 5 bases, with 7 bases remaining between them. The CDR3 bases are TGTGCCAGCAGCTTAGACGGGGTTTATGGCTACACCTTC. Translating gives CASSLDGVYGYTF. The whole variable domain, filled in from reference TRBV11-2 and TRBJ1-2, reads EAGVAQSPRYKIIEKRQSVAFWCNPISGHATLYWYQQILGQGPKLLIQFQNNGVVDDSQLPKDRFSAERLKGVDSTLKIQPAKLEDSAVYLCASSLDGVYGYTFGSGTRLTVV.

The rearrangement uses TRBV14 and TRBJ2-7; 11 nucleotides match TRBD2. The CDR3 is 14 residues long. V was clipped by 3 bases and J by 3 bases; unmatched bases: 1. Looked up from germline, CDR1 is SGHDN and CDR2 is FVKESK. In nucleotides, the CDR3 is TGTGCCAGCAGCCATGGACTAGCGGGCTACGAGCAGTACTTC. Residues: CASSHGLAGYEQYF.

This sequence joins TRBV24-1 and TRBJ2-7; the D gene is possibly TRBD2 (6 bases). Germline-derived CDR1 and CDR2 are KGHDR and SFDVKD. Trimming took off 7 bases at V and 8 bases at J, with 14 bases between the two ends. This CDR3 is 12 amino acids long. The CDR3 region is CATREPGGKQYF. The CDR3 region has the DNA TGTGCCACCAGAGAACCCGGGGGAAAGCAGTACTTC.

The chain recombines TRBV10-1 with TRBJ1-2; 9 bases agree with TRBD1. The CDR3 is 15 amino acids. The trim removed 3 bases at V and 4 bases at J, leaving 6 bases unmatched. Germline V gene lookup returns CDR1 WNHNN and CDR2 SYGVQD (reference sequence). The chain's CDR3 is CASSEPRTGVYGYTF. CDR3 DNA: TGCGCCAGCAGTGAACCTAGGACAGGGGTCTATGGCTACACCTTC.

The genes are TRBV2 and TRBJ1-4; 11 nucleotides align to TRBD1. Germline V lookup: CDR1 SNHLY, CDR2 FYNNEI. This CDR3 spans 15 amino acids. V shed 6 bases and J 7 bases; nucleotides not matched to a gene: 7. CDR3 protein: CASSDPGQGGEKLFF. In DNA, the CDR3 is TGTGCCAGCAGCGATCCGGGACAGGGGGGTGAAAAACTGTTTTTT.

The chain recombines TRBV28 with TRBJ1-2; tentative D call: TRBD1 (5 bases). Germline CDR1 reads MDHEN; CDR2 reads SYDVKM. The CDR3 is 14 residues long. V was pared by 2 bases and J by 3 bases, with 10 bases between. The CDR3 region is CASSLNRGHYGYTF. CDR3 nucleotide sequence: TGTGCCAGCAGTTTAAATAGGGGCCACTATGGCTACACCTTC.

The chain carries TRBV6-5 and TRBJ1-3; possibly TRBD1 for D (5 bases). Trimming cost V 6 bases and J 8 bases, with 14 bases left between them. The CDR3 covers 13 residues. Germline V lookup: CDR1 MNHEY, CDR2 SVGAGI. The CDR3: CASRLGPGDTIYF. DNA of the CDR3: TGTGCCAGCAGATTGGGGCCCGGGGACACCATATATTTT.

This chain uses TRBV2 with TRBJ2-7, with unresolved D. Trimming stripped 6 bases from V and 6 bases from J, with 9 bases between. Germline assignment: CDR1 SNHLY and CDR2 FYNNEI. The CDR3 contains 11 residues. CDR3 in DNA: TGTGCCAGCAGCGGCCCCGCCGAGCAGTACTTC. Protein sequence: CASSGPAEQYF. The full variable domain, rest sourced from reference TRBV2 and TRBJ2-7, is EPEVTQTPSHQVTQMGQEVILRCVPISNHLYFYWYRQILGQKVEFLVSFYNNEISEKSEIFDDQFSVERPDGSNFTLKIRSTKLEDSAMYFCASSGPAEQYFGPGTRLTVT.

V is TRBV24-1 and J is TRBJ2-5; 12 positions match TRBD1. V was clipped by 3 bases and J by 5 bases; unmatched bases: 6. Germline V gives CDR1 KGHDR, CDR2 SFDVKD. The CDR3 consists of 16 residues. The CDR3 region is CATSDPGTGGRETQYF. Written as DNA, the CDR3 is TGTGCCACCAGTGATCCAGGGACAGGGGGCCGGGAGACCCAGTACTTC.

The chain uses TRBV28 and TRBJ2-5; TRBD1 agrees at 12 bases. There are 16 residues in the CDR3. Germline V gene data show CDR1 as MDHEN and CDR2 as SYDVKM. V lost 5 bases and J lost 1; bases outside the gene matches: 5. In nucleotides, the CDR3 is TGTGCCAGCAGTACATCGGGACAGGGGGCCCAAGAGACCCAGTACTTC. This translates into CASSTSGQGAQETQYF. Full variable domain (rest looked up from reference TRBV28 and TRBJ2-5): DVKVTQSSRYLVKRTGEKVFLECVQDMDHENMFWYRQDPGLGLRLIYFSYDVKMKEKGDIPEGYSVSREKKERFSLILESASTNQTSMYLCASSTSGQGAQETQYFGPGTRLLVL.

This clone is a singleton in its sample. CDR3 nucleotides: TGTGCCAGCAGCTTATCCGACATAAATGGCTACACCTTC. Its protein product is CASSLSDINGYTF. The chain is built from TRBV5-4 and TRBJ1-2, with D uncertain. V was shortened by 2 bases and J by 6 bases, with 11 bases between the two germline ends. This CDR3 comprises 13 residues. Germline assignment: CDR1 SGHNT and CDR2 YYREEE (reference sequence).

The V call is TRBV6-4, the J call TRBJ1-1; 7 positions match TRBD1. This CDR3 spans 13 amino acids. V shed 7 bases and J 2 bases; nucleotides not matched to a gene: 4. CDR1 is MRHNA and CDR2 is SNTAGT in the germline V gene. CDR3 bases: TGTGCCAGCAAAAGGGACAGCAACACTGAAGCTTTCTTT. It encodes CASKRDSNTEAFF.

The chain uses TRBV6-5 and TRBJ2-7; 7 positions match TRBD1. The V segment lost 6 bases and the J segment 4 bases; nucleotides outside the gene matches: 9. CDR1 is MNHEY and CDR2 is SVGAGI in the germline V gene. The CDR3 spans 14 residues. The CDR3 sequence is CASRLNSGQYEQYF. The CDR3 DNA reads as TGTGCCAGCAGATTAAATTCGGGACAGTACGAGCAGTACTTC.

The J gene is TRBJ1-1, the V gene TRBV5-4, with a tentative D call TRBD1 (5 bases). Trimming cost V 0 bases and J 1 base, with 10 bases left between them. Germline V gene sequence: CDR1 SGHNT, CDR2 YYREEE (reference sequence). The CDR3 is made up of 15 amino acids. CDR3 sequence reads: CASSLVAGRNTEAFF. As DNA, the CDR3 is TGTGCCAGCAGCTTGGTCGCAGGGAGGAACACTGAAGCTTTCTTT.